The present entry profiles one TCR beta chain with its context. As yet, its antigen is unknown. Each CDR3 protein is one row after TCRdb ran MiXCR on the reads. The sample has 450,000 to 550,000 distinct CDR3 sequences; 16% are singletons. This sample was included in a study of T cell repertoires in cytomegalovirus infection. Study-wide background: Signatures in public TCR beta sequences pointed to both CMV infection and matching HLA type.

Study-wide results and limits: Predominance within the ex vivo response was attributable to HLA-C-restricted CMV-specific TCR beta clonotypes.

This CDR3 is built from 16 residues. V was trimmed by 2 bases and J by 0 bases, leaving 13 bases between them. CDR1 and CDR2 from the germline V gene are LGHDT and YNNKEL (reference sequence). What was sequenced was CD8+ T cells from PBMCs. The TCR originated in a human donor in good health (CMV status not recorded). Some clones in this sample may be carry-over from other donors' samples. This chain connects TRBV3-1 to TRBJ1-1; a weak D match, TRBD1 (6 bases). The CDR3 region is CASSQSLGQLNTEAFF. In DNA form, the CDR3 reads TGTGCCAGCAGCCAATCGCTCGGACAGCTGAACACTGAAGCTTTCTTT.